Each of the 27 T cell receptor beta chains below was sequenced from the same sample in a study of blood T cell repertoires in COVID-19. Some clones are missing from TCRdb's copy, which holds only in-frame ones; the method was immunoSEQ multiplex PCR. Of about 140,000 clones detected, approximately 90% appear once; the ten largest clones hold more than 2.5%. Sequencing was performed on peripheral blood. The receptors were gathered from a human donor with COVID-19, enrolled during active disease. The donor label of this sample is uncertain.

This clone was observed a single time. The V and J genes are TRBV5-5 and TRBJ2-1; 7 positions match TRBD1. V was clipped by 6 bases and J by 10 bases; unmatched bases: 4. This CDR3 comprises 11 residues. The V gene's germline CDR1 is SGHKS and CDR2 YYEKEE (reference sequence). The CDR3 nucleotides are TGTGCCAGCACCGTGGGACAGGAGCAGTTCTTC. It translates to CASTVGQEQFF.

This chain links TRBV18 with TRBJ1-1, with a tentative D call TRBD1 (6 bases). This CDR3 region has 15 residues. Germline CDR1 reads KGHSH; CDR2 reads LQKENI. Between the trimmed V and J ends, which lost 3 bases and 0 bases, there was a span of 11 bases. The CDR3 DNA reads TGTGCCAGCTCACCCCAGGGGACCATGAACACTGAAGCTTTCTTT. Translated, it gives CASSPQGTMNTEAFF.

The chain combines TRBV24-1 with TRBJ2-3; a possible D gene is TRBD2 (6 bases). Trimming pared 5 bases from V and 3 bases from J, leaving 8 bases between. The CDR3 covers 13 residues. Per the germline V gene, CDR1 is KGHDR and CDR2 is SFDVKD. CDR3 in amino acids: CATSGRGTDTQYF. The CDR3 DNA sequence: TGTGCCACCAGTGGGAGGGGTACAGATACGCAGTATTTT.

The chain has TRBV3-1 (or the pseudogene TRBV3-2) and TRBJ1-4, with 8 bases lining up with TRBD1. CDR1 LGHDT and CDR2 YNNKEL come from the germline V gene (reference sequence). The trim removed 3 bases at V and 4 bases at J, leaving 4 bases unmatched. The CDR3 covers 15 residues. CDR3 nucleotide sequence: TGTGCCAGCAGCCACCGACAGGGGTATAATGAAAAACTGTTTTTT. Encoded protein: CASSHRQGYNEKLFF.

Notes on this clone: Other DNA sequences in this sample translate to the same CDR3. The chain joins TRBV2 to TRBJ2-7, with 10 nucleotides matching TRBD1. The CDR3 spans 14 residues. The germline CDR1 and CDR2 sequences are SNHLY and FYNNEI. J gave up 3 bases and V 4 bases, and 3 bases lay outside the gene matches. The CDR3 DNA is TGTGCCAGCAGTGTGGGGACAGGGGACTACGAGCAGTACTTC. Amino acid sequence: CASSVGTGDYEQYF.

The V call is TRBV19, the J call TRBJ1-6, with TRBD1 as a possible D gene (6 bases). The CDR3 length is 14 residues. CDR1 and CDR2 (germline): LNHDA, SQIVND (reference sequence). Trimming took 10 bases from V and 8 from J, leaving 18 bases between them. In DNA, the CDR3 is TGTGCCACAACCGAACAGGGTTTGGATTCACCCCTCCACTTT. Its translation: CATTEQGLDSPLHF.

The count of this clone is one. J is TRBJ2-2 and V is TRBV5-1; tentative D call: TRBD2 (6 bases). The CDR3 runs to 13 residues. Deletions cut 6 bases from V and 4 bases from J, with 10 bases between. In germline, CDR1 is SGHRS, CDR2 YFSETQ. In nucleotides, the CDR3 is TGCGCCAGCACCGGGACTGTCACCGGGGAGCTGTTTTTT. This sequence encodes CASTGTVTGELFF.

In its sample, this clone was seen a few times. The rearrangement links TRBV7-2 to TRBJ2-7, with D unclear. Germline CDR1 and CDR2: SGHTA and FQGNSA. The CDR3 runs 14 residues. Trimming pared 3 bases from V and 3 bases from J, leaving 12 bases between. The DNA of the CDR3 is TGTGCCAGCAGCTTCGCTTTCGGAGTCTACGAGCAGTACTTC. Its protein is CASSFAFGVYEQYF.

CDR3 amino acids: CASSQGEGSGRTKNIQYF. The CDR3 DNA sequence: TGCGCCAGCAGCCAAGGCGAAGGTAGCGGGAGGACCAAAAACATTCAGTACTTC. This chain links TRBV4-1 with TRBJ2-4, with 10 bases matching TRBD2. This CDR3 is built from 18 residues. Per the germline V gene, CDR1 is MGHRA and CDR2 is YSYEKL. The junction had 8 bases not matched to a gene; V was cut back by 1 base and J by 2 bases.

The V and J genes are TRBV7-2 and TRBJ2-3; 8 bases align to TRBD2. J gave up 3 bases and V 7 bases, and 3 bases lay outside the gene matches. The CDR3 is made up of 13 amino acids. CDR1 and CDR2 (germline): SGHTA, FQGNSA. The CDR3 nucleotides are TGTGCCAGCACGGGGGGGCCGACAGATACGCAGTATTTT. Its translation is CASTGGPTDTQYF.

This chain joins TRBV4-1 and TRBJ2-7, with D tentatively TRBD1 (6 bases). Germline V CDR1 and CDR2: MGHRA, YSYEKL. CDR3 size: 15 residues. With 1 base removed from V and 2 bases from J, the gap between germline ends came to 12 bases. The CDR3 spells CASSQGAGDPYEQYF. The CDR3 coding sequence is TGCGCCAGCAGCCAAGGGGCAGGGGACCCCTACGAGCAGTACTTC.

The chain employs TRBV19 and TRBJ2-1; 11 bases map to TRBD2. V dropped 5 bases and J dropped 9; count of bases not matched to a gene: 6. The CDR3 consists of 14 residues. The germline V gene has CDR1 LNHDA and CDR2 SQIVND (reference sequence). Written as DNA, the CDR3 is TGTGCCAGTAGTTCCCTAGCGGGGGGTGGTGAGCAGTTCTTC. This encodes CASSSLAGGGEQFF.

V is TRBV6-5 and J is TRBJ1-6; D is uncertain. CDR3 length: 13 amino acids. Germline V gene lookup returns CDR1 MNHEY and CDR2 SVGAGI. V gave up 2 bases and J gave up 8 bases, with 7 bases separating them. The CDR3 DNA follows: TGTGCCAGCAGTTACATCTTAGATTCACCCCTCCACTTT. Translating gives CASSYILDSPLHF.

The chain links TRBV11-3 to TRBJ1-2; a possible D gene is TRBD1 (5 bases). V lost 4 bases and J 3 bases, leaving 12 bases between the germline ends. This CDR3 region has 14 residues. Germline CDR1 is SGHNT and CDR2 is YENEEA. In nucleotides, the CDR3 is TGTGCCAGCAGCTCGGGAGGGGATGACTATGGCTACACCTTC. Its translation: CASSSGGDDYGYTF.

The chain joins TRBV5-1 to TRBJ1-1; D is unclear. Germline-derived CDR1 and CDR2 are SGHRS and YFSETQ. CDR3 size: 12 residues. The germline V and J ends were trimmed by 0 bases and 6 bases, with 6 bases remaining between them. As DNA, the CDR3 is TGCGCCAGCAGCTTGGAATCCGCTGAAGCTTTCTTT. This translates into CASSLESAEAFF.

This rearrangement joins TRBV10-3 to TRBJ2-6; 11 bases match TRBD2. Unmatched junction bases numbered 6, after V lost 5 bases and J lost 3 bases. There are 17 residues in the CDR3. The germline V gene encodes CDR1 ENHRY and CDR2 SYGVKD. The CDR3 region has the DNA TGTGCCATCAGTCAACTAGCGGGGGCCGATGGGGCCAACGTCCTGACTTTC. This gives the protein CAISQLAGADGANVLTF.

The gene calls are TRBV19 and TRBJ2-1; 10 bases line up with TRBD2. CDR3 length equals 17 residues. J lost 2 bases, V lost 7 bases, and 11 bases had no gene match. Germline V CDR1 and CDR2: LNHDA, SQIVND (reference sequence). In DNA, the CDR3 is TGTGCCAGTAACCTTGGACTAGCGGAGGGGGCCTACAATGAGCAGTTCTTC. Translation gives CASNLGLAEGAYNEQFF.

The chain uses TRBV3-1 (or the pseudogene TRBV3-2) and TRBJ2-2; D perhaps matches TRBD2 (6 bases). The germline CDR1 and CDR2 sequences are LGHDT and YNNKEL (reference sequence). The length of the CDR3 is 14 residues. V gave up 4 bases and J gave up 7 bases, with 13 bases separating them. CDR3 in amino acids: CASSPTRGDGELFF. The CDR3 nucleotides read TGTGCCAGCAGCCCGACTAGAGGTGACGGGGAGCTGTTTTTT.

The chain uses TRBV2 and TRBJ1-5; D gene uncertain. V gave up 7 bases and J gave up 6 bases, with 13 bases separating them. Germline lookup yields CDR1 SNHLY and CDR2 FYNNEI. The CDR3 runs to 13 residues. The CDR3 nucleotides read TGTGCCAGCACCCAGATTGGAGGTCAGCCCCAGCATTTT. Translated, it gives CASTQIGGQPQHF.

The chain recombines TRBV6-5 with TRBJ1-3; D gene unclear. The CDR3 spans 16 residues. With 3 bases removed from V and 0 bases from J, the gap between germline ends came to 12 bases. Germline CDR1 MNHEY, CDR2 SVGAGI. The CDR3 region has the DNA TGTGCCAGCAGTTATTCCAACTCTATCTCTGGAAACACCATATATTTT. Residues: CASSYSNSISGNTIYF.

This clone was observed a few times. The chain is built from TRBV2 and TRBJ1-5; D may be TRBD1 (5 bases). The V gene lost 4 bases and the J gene lost 5 bases, with 9 bases spanning the gap. There are 13 residues in the CDR3. CDR1 is SNHLY, CDR2 FYNNEI, per germline. DNA for the CDR3: TGTGCCAGCAGTGTGGACACTTATCAGCCCCAGCATTTT. It is translated as CASSVDTYQPQHF.

The CDR3 DNA reads as TGTGCCAGCAGCGCATTCTTTGGGCAGGGGGTGGGCACAGATACGCAGTATTTT. It is translated as CASSAFFGQGVGTDTQYF. J is TRBJ2-3 and V is TRBV25-1; 7 positions agree with TRBD1. The CDR3 length is 18 residues. From germline, CDR1 is MGHDK and CDR2 SYGVNS. J was trimmed by 1 base and V by 6 bases; bases with no gene match: 16.

J is TRBJ2-5 and V is TRBV6-2 or TRBV6-3; D ambiguous. The CDR3 runs to 11 residues. V was shortened by 6 bases and J by 2 bases, with 4 bases between the two germline ends. Looked up from germline, CDR1 is MNHEY and CDR2 is SVGEGT. The CDR3 protein is CASSEQETQYF. The CDR3 DNA follows: TGTGCCAGCAGCGAGCAAGAGACCCAGTACTTC.

The chain is built from TRBV5-1 and TRBJ2-5; TRBD2 matches 7 bases. This CDR3 region has 15 residues. Losses at the gene ends were 2 bases for V and 2 bases for J; bases not matched to a gene: 6. Germline V gene lookup returns CDR1 SGHRS and CDR2 YFSETQ. CDR3 region: CASSFQRGLQETQYF. CDR3 nucleotides: TGCGCCAGCAGCTTCCAGCGGGGCCTACAAGAGACCCAGTACTTC.

The chain has TRBV5-1 and TRBJ2-3; 13 nucleotides line up with TRBD2. Germline CDR1 is SGHRS and CDR2 is YFSETQ. The CDR3 is 20 amino acids. Trimming cost V 7 bases and J 0 bases; bases outside gene matches: 17. In DNA, the CDR3 is TGCGCCAGCCACAGCCGGGACGTACTAGCGGGGGGGCCTAGCACAGATACGCAGTATTTT. Translation gives CASHSRDVLAGGPSTDTQYF.

This clone was observed a few times. CDR3 in DNA: TGCGCCAGCAGCTTGGACAGGGCGGGGAACACTGAAGCTTTCTTT. This translates into CASSLDRAGNTEAFF. V is TRBV5-1 and J is TRBJ1-1, with a possible D match to TRBD1 (6 bases). Trimming cost V 0 bases and J 1 base, with 10 bases left between them. The length of the CDR3 is 15 residues. The germline CDR1 and CDR2 sequences are SGHRS and YFSETQ.

The chain uses TRBV28 and TRBJ2-7; no clear D gene. V lost 5 bases and J lost 0, with 11 bases in between. Germline CDR1 and CDR2: MDHEN and SYDVKM. This CDR3 spans 14 amino acids. The CDR3 is CASSLTESSYEQYF. The CDR3 DNA reads as TGTGCCAGCAGTCTAACAGAGAGCTCCTACGAGCAGTACTTC.